Sequencing of this TCR beta chain was carried out in a study of OX40 agonist ivuxolimab in advanced cancers. Concerning the study at large: Ivuxolimab was a fully human IgG2 agonistic monoclonal antibody targeting the costimulatory receptor OX40 (CD134). Intravenous ivuxolimab was administered to patients every 2 weeks at six dose levels: 0.01, 0.1, 0.3, 1.5, 3 and 10 mg/kg. Among the approximately 50 dose-escalation patients, about 19 had hepatocellular carcinoma, 15 melanoma, 9 renal cell carcinoma and 9 head and neck cancer. In the dose-escalation cohort, 70% to 90% of patients were male, and the mean age was 60 years with a range of about 20 to 79. Patients were allowed to have had prior anti-PD-1, anti-PD-L1 or anti-CTLA-4 therapy, and 40% to 45% of the dose-escalation patients had been treated with checkpoint inhibitors. Three dose-escalation patients achieved partial responses, one with hepatocellular carcinoma and two with cutaneous melanoma. Peripheral TCRbeta sequencing aimed to test whether ivuxolimab altered TCR sequence diversity and caused clonal T-cell expansion. The paper reports the monotherapy dose-escalation portion (N of about 47 patients) of the phase I ivuxolimab trial. Here is what the overall study found, with its caveats: The antigen specificity of the peripheral T cells that underwent clonal expansion was not determined. At doses of 0.1 to 3.0 mg/kg, clonal expansion of both CD4+ and CD8+ blood T cells was observed from baseline to week 6. After ivuxolimab, expanded clones were on average more numerous among CD8+ T cells than among CD4+ T cells. Low levels of normalized T-cell clonal expansion were also shown by some nonresponding patients. In the 0.1-3.0 mg/kg groups, partial responders had among the lowest normalized peripheral clonal expansion, particularly in CD8+ T cells.

The germline V gene gives CDR1 as MNHNS and CDR2 as SASEGT. Measured from the cysteine to the phenylalanine, the CDR3 is 13 residues long. The retained sequence is limited to the CDR3, 39 bases, with the frame set at the first base. V is shortened by 5 bases, J by 8 bases, and the region joining them spans 15 bases. Patients with a history of autoimmune disease or receiving systemic immunosuppression were excluded from the trial. In every dose cohort, peripheral blood was drawn for TCR sequencing at baseline, cycle 4 day 1, and cycle 7 day 1. The samples were taken from a phase I, first-in-human, multicenter, open-label dose-escalation trial of ivuxolimab. The trial enrolled adults with locally advanced or metastatic head and neck squamous cell, hepatocellular, melanoma or renal cell carcinoma. Before TCR sequencing, CD4+ T cells and CD8+ T cells from peripheral blood were sorted into separate populations.

Remarks on this clone: This clone's antigen is unknown. No qualities accompany the bases; no much larger clone lies one base away.

Genomic DNA was isolated from the sorted cells so that the TCRbeta CDR3 region could be sequenced. TCRbeta CDR3 regions were sequenced using the immunoSEQ Assay. TCRdb mirrors the immuneACCESS table, restricted to in-frame sequences. Some clones are absent from its copies; in checked studies, under half trace to an unresolved V gene, and the reason for the others is unknown. The sample includes tens of thousands of clones, with roughly 82% observed a single time. The top ten clonotypes cover 2% to 3% of the sample. The TCR comes from an adult with an advanced solid tumor such as melanoma, head and neck, liver or kidney cancer. The sample in question was CD4+ or CD8+ T cells sorted from blood, obtained in a trial of the OX40 agonist ivuxolimab. The chain was built from TRBV6-1 and TRBJ1-2, with no D gene named confidently. CDR3 loop: CASSYIRQAGYTF. The DNA sequence reads TGTGCCAGCAGTTATATACGGCAGGCAGGCTACACCTTC.